This TCR beta chain was captured in a study of T cell repertoires in cytomegalovirus infection. The overall study: The authors used CMV epitopes that were HLA-C-restricted (recently identified) and HLA-B-restricted (well studied). TCR beta signatures that were public indicated CMV infection and matching HLA type. Study results and limitations: Predominance within the ex vivo response was attributable to HLA-C-restricted CMV-specific TCR beta clonotypes. Adding up the frequency of public TCR beta families identified people who carried CMV plus the relevant HLA.

TCRdb itself ran the reads through MiXCR, one entry per CDR3 protein. In the table there are about 350,000 distinct CDR3 sequences, roughly 34% of which are singletons. A note on this clonotype: Its cognate antigen is unknown.

This CDR3 is 15 amino acids long. CDR1 and CDR2 (germline): MNHNS, SASEGT. Trimming shortened V by 5 bases and J by 2 bases, and 14 bases separated the two germline ends. This sequence originates from a human donor in good health (CMV status not recorded). Some clones in this sample may be carry-over from other donors' samples. V is TRBV6-1 and J is TRBJ2-3; D is perhaps TRBD2 (6 bases). The sequencing here drew on cultured PBMCs, taken from culture after CMV antigen stimulation. For the CDR3, the DNA is TGTGCCAGCAGTCCCGATAGCGGATACACAGATACGCAGTATTTT. Its translation is CASSPDSGYTDTQYF.